This entry describes one T cell receptor beta chain. Its target is not known. As for treatment: 19 received Ad26.COV2.S at low or high dose, single or two shots; about 5 received placebo; per-sample allocation not given. On day 63 after the first injection, vaccine and placebo recipients gave samples. These data are taken from a study of Ad26.COV2.S vaccination and SARS-CoV-2 variants. Whole-study results and caveats: Non-spike TCR breadth was similar in vaccine and placebo recipients. Compared with placebo recipients, vaccine recipients had higher spike-specific TCR breadth.

The CDR3 contains 13 residues. With 4 bases removed from V and 6 bases from J, the gap between germline ends came to 12 bases. Profiled with immunoSEQ multiplex PCR; TCRdb holds only in-frame clones, not every one. The sample contains some 640,000 clones, more than 80% of which appear only once. The genes are TRBV12-3 or TRBV12-4 and TRBJ1-1; no reliable D call. The sample in question was peripheral blood, obtained in a trial of Ad26.COV2.S vaccine versus placebo. The receptor's source is a person aged 18-60 years who received the Ad26.COV2.S COVID-19 vaccine or a placebo. CDR3 bases: TGTGCCAGCAGTTCCGGACCGTTTTCTGAAGCTTTCTTT. Amino acids: CASSSGPFSEAFF.